The rows below give T cell receptor beta chains drawn from one sample of a study of blood T cell repertoires in COVID-19. Assay used: immunoSEQ multiplex PCR; TCRdb lists only in-frame clones, some missing. The repertoire holds about 90,000 clones, with over 60% as singletons. The sample consisted of peripheral blood. Source of these receptors: a man aged 70 or older with acute or convalescent COVID-19. Each CDR3 is given with its conserved first and last residue. Each record gives: D gene, J gene, V gene, clone size, CDR3 DNA, CDR3 protein. The D gene is left open where the match is weak. A row's size may be missing; if present it is once, few, many or a size class.

D gene: NA
J gene: TRBJ2-7
V gene: TRBV7-2
clone size: NA
CDR3 DNA: TGTGCCAGAGGGGGACCCGGGGTTCCCGAGCAGTACTTC
CDR3 protein: CARGGPGVPEQYF

D gene: NA
J gene: TRBJ1-1
V gene: TRBV5-1
clone size: few
CDR3 DNA: TGCGCCAGCAGCTTGGGGCGCGGGGTCCTGGGGGAAGCTTTCTTT
CDR3 protein: CASSLGRGVLGEAFF

D gene: NA
J gene: TRBJ2-7
V gene: TRBV4-1
clone size: NA
CDR3 DNA: TGCGCCAGCAGCCAAGAGCCGCACAGGCAATACGAGCAGTACTTC
CDR3 protein: CASSQEPHRQYEQYF

D gene: NA
J gene: TRBJ2-3
V gene: TRBV7-2
clone size: once
CDR3 DNA: TGTGCCAGCAGCTTAGCACTTGGCACAGATACGCAGTATTTT
CDR3 protein: CASSLALGTDTQYF

D gene: NA
J gene: TRBJ1-1
V gene: TRBV5-1
clone size: NA
CDR3 DNA: TGCGCCAGCAGCTCTATCCGGGACACGGGGTTTTCGAACACTGAAGCTTTCTTT
CDR3 protein: CASSSIRDTGFSNTEAFF

D gene: NA
J gene: TRBJ1-2
V gene: TRBV6-6
clone size: NA
CDR3 DNA: TGTGCCAGCACCTTGGCCCCCGCCTATGGCTACACCTTC
CDR3 protein: CASTLAPAYGYTF

D gene: TRBD1
J gene: TRBJ2-1
V gene: TRBV5-8
clone size: once
CDR3 DNA: TGTGCCAGCAGCCGACGACTCGGACAGGTGAACAATGAGCAGTTCTTC
CDR3 protein: CASSRRLGQVNNEQFF

D gene: TRBD1
J gene: TRBJ1-1
V gene: TRBV9
clone size: NA
CDR3 DNA: TGTGCCAGCAGCGTGATAGGGGGCAACACTGAAGCTTTCTTT
CDR3 protein: CASSVIGGNTEAFF

D gene: NA
J gene: TRBJ1-4
V gene: TRBV27
clone size: few
CDR3 DNA: TGTGCGAGGGGGAAACTGTTTTTT
CDR3 protein: CARGKLFF

D gene: NA
J gene: TRBJ1-4
V gene: TRBV7-6
clone size: NA
CDR3 DNA: TGTGCCAGCAGCCGTCAGGCTGATAATGAAAAACTGTTTTTT
CDR3 protein: CASSRQADNEKLFF

D gene: NA
J gene: TRBJ1-1
V gene: TRBV2
clone size: NA
CDR3 DNA: TGTGCCAGAGGGGGGGGCACTGAAGCTTTCTTT
CDR3 protein: CARGGGTEAFF

D gene: NA
J gene: TRBJ2-7
V gene: TRBV5-1
clone size: NA
CDR3 DNA: TGCGCCAGCAGCAGCTCCGGGACAAACTCCTACGAGCAGTACTTC
CDR3 protein: CASSSSGTNSYEQYF

D gene: NA
J gene: TRBJ1-6
V gene: TRBV30
clone size: few
CDR3 DNA: TGTGCCTGGAGTTCCGGACTGGCCGAAAATTCACCCCTCCACTTT
CDR3 protein: CAWSSGLAENSPLHF

D gene: NA
J gene: TRBJ2-3
V gene: TRBV27
clone size: NA
CDR3 DNA: TGTGCCAGCAGTTTAAAACCTGGTCTAACAGATACGCAGTATTTT
CDR3 protein: CASSLKPGLTDTQYF

D gene: TRBD1
J gene: TRBJ1-2
V gene: TRBV28
clone size: NA
CDR3 DNA: TGTGCCAGCAGGAGCCCAGGGGGTAACTATGGCTACACCTTC
CDR3 protein: CASRSPGGNYGYTF

D gene: TRBD1
J gene: TRBJ1-5
V gene: TRBV6-1
clone size: once
CDR3 DNA: TGTGCCAGCAGTGAAGCTTCCAGGGGGCAGCCCCAGCATTTT
CDR3 protein: CASSEASRGQPQHF

D gene: NA
J gene: TRBJ2-1
V gene: TRBV27
clone size: NA
CDR3 DNA: TGTGCCAGCAGCCCTATCACTAGTCGGGCTGAGCAGTTCTTC
CDR3 protein: CASSPITSRAEQFF

D gene: NA
J gene: TRBJ1-1
V gene: TRBV6-5
clone size: once
CDR3 DNA: TGTGCCAGCAGTTCCCCAGGGGCTCGGAACACTGAAGCTTTCTTT
CDR3 protein: CASSSPGARNTEAFF

D gene: TRBD1
J gene: TRBJ2-1
V gene: TRBV7-9
clone size: NA
CDR3 DNA: TGTGCCAGCAGCTTAGTCCAGGGGGCCCCCTACAATGAGCAGTTCTTC
CDR3 protein: CASSLVQGAPYNEQFF

D gene: NA
J gene: TRBJ2-1
V gene: TRBV4-1
clone size: NA
CDR3 DNA: TGCGCCAGCAGCCAAACAGACACCTACAATGAGCAGTTCTTC
CDR3 protein: CASSQTDTYNEQFF

D gene: TRBD2
J gene: TRBJ2-3
V gene: TRBV10-3
clone size: once
CDR3 DNA: TGTGCCATCAGGGGGGGGACTAGCACAGATACGCAGTATTTT
CDR3 protein: CAIRGGTSTDTQYF

D gene: NA
J gene: TRBJ1-4
V gene: TRBV7-6
clone size: once
CDR3 DNA: TGTGCCAGCAGCTTGTCTGCAACTAATGAAAAACTGTTTTTT
CDR3 protein: CASSLSATNEKLFF

D gene: NA
J gene: TRBJ2-3
V gene: TRBV9
clone size: NA
CDR3 DNA: TGTGCCAGCAGCGGAGGAGTTTACCGGACAGATACGCAGTATTTT
CDR3 protein: CASSGGVYRTDTQYF

D gene: NA
J gene: TRBJ2-1
V gene: TRBV28
clone size: NA
CDR3 DNA: TGTGCCAGCAGTTCCCCAAATGAGCAGTTCTTC
CDR3 protein: CASSSPNEQFF

D gene: NA
J gene: TRBJ1-5
V gene: TRBV6-2/TRBV6-3
clone size: NA
CDR3 DNA: TGTGCCAGCAGTCCCAATTTTAAGGGGCAGGGTCAGCCCCAGCATTTT
CDR3 protein: CASSPNFKGQGQPQHF

D gene: TRBD1
J gene: TRBJ1-2
V gene: TRBV2
clone size: NA
CDR3 DNA: TGTGCCAGCAGTGAAGCGACAGGGAGCTATGGCTACACCTTC
CDR3 protein: CASSEATGSYGYTF

D gene: NA
J gene: TRBJ1-2
V gene: TRBV27
clone size: few
CDR3 DNA: TGTGCCAGCAGTCCACAGGGCCATGGCTACACCTTC
CDR3 protein: CASSPQGHGYTF

D gene: TRBD2
J gene: TRBJ2-5
V gene: TRBV7-9
clone size: few
CDR3 DNA: TGTGCCAGCAGCTTAGTGACTAGCGGGCACGACGAAGACCAAGAGACCCAGTACTTC
CDR3 protein: CASSLVTSGHDEDQETQYF

D gene: TRBD1
J gene: TRBJ2-2
V gene: TRBV24-1
clone size: NA
CDR3 DNA: TGTGCCACCAGTGATCCAAGGGACAGGGGACTGAACACCGGGGAGCTGTTTTTT
CDR3 protein: CATSDPRDRGLNTGELFF

D gene: TRBD1
J gene: TRBJ2-4
V gene: TRBV7-9
clone size: NA
CDR3 DNA: TGTGCCAGCAGCTTAGTGGAGACAGGGCGTAAATACATTCAGTACTTC
CDR3 protein: CASSLVETGRKYIQYF

D gene: TRBD1
J gene: TRBJ1-5
V gene: TRBV19
clone size: NA
CDR3 DNA: TGTGCCAGTAGTATTAAGGGGGCGGGTCAGCCCCAGCATTTT
CDR3 protein: CASSIKGAGQPQHF

D gene: NA
J gene: TRBJ1-2
V gene: TRBV4-1
clone size: NA
CDR3 DNA: TGCGCCAGCAGCCAAGATTATGGGGACTACTATGGCTACACCTTC
CDR3 protein: CASSQDYGDYYGYTF

D gene: TRBD2
J gene: TRBJ2-2
V gene: TRBV2
clone size: many
CDR3 DNA: TGTGCCAGCAGTTCGACTAGCGGGAGCGAGGGCACCGGGGAGCTGTTTTTT
CDR3 protein: CASSSTSGSEGTGELFF

D gene: NA
J gene: TRBJ2-3
V gene: TRBV5-6
clone size: NA
CDR3 DNA: TGTGCCAGCAGCTTCGTGCGGGATACGCAGTATTTT
CDR3 protein: CASSFVRDTQYF

D gene: TRBD2
J gene: TRBJ2-1
V gene: TRBV7-9
clone size: NA
CDR3 DNA: TGTGCCAGCAGCCAAGAGACTAGCGGGAGTACAATGTCCTACAATGAGCAGTTCTTC
CDR3 protein: CASSQETSGSTMSYNEQFF

D gene: TRBD2
J gene: TRBJ2-5
V gene: TRBV6-5
clone size: once
CDR3 DNA: TGTGCCAGCAGTTATACGGCGGGGGGGCCCCAAGAGACCCAGTACTTC
CDR3 protein: CASSYTAGGPQETQYF

D gene: NA
J gene: TRBJ1-1
V gene: TRBV19
clone size: NA
CDR3 DNA: TGTGCCAGTAAAATTAAGGCGGGGAACACTGAAGCTTTCTTT
CDR3 protein: CASKIKAGNTEAFF